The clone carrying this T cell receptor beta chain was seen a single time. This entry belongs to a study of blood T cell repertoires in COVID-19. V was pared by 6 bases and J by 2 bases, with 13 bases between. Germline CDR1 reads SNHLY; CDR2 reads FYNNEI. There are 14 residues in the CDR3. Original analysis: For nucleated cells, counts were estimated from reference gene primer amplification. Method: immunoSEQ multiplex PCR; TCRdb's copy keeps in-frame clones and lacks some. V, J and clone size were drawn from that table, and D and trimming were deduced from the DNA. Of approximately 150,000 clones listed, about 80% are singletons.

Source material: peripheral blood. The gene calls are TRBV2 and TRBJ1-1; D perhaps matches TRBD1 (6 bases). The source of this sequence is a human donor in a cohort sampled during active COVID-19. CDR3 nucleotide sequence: TGTGCCAGCAGACCAGGGGTTATTAACACTGAAGCTTTCTTT. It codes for CASRPGVINTEAFF.